A selection of T cell receptor beta chains follows, all from one sample in a study of shared clonotypes between healthy human individuals. TCRdb's copy holds only in-frame clones and misses some; the assay was immunoSEQ multiplex PCR. The table includes roughly 500,000 clones, more than 75% detected once. The sample was PBMCs. The receptors were sampled from a middle-aged woman in good health. Some clones in this sample may be carry-over from other donors' samples. Both conserved end residues are part of each CDR3. Fields, in order: J gene, D gene, clone size, V gene, CDR3 DNA, CDR3 protein. A D gene is named only where the DNA matches it firmly. Rows may omit the clone size; those that give it use once, few, many or a size class.

TRBJ2-1 | - | once | TRBV11-2 | TGTGCCAGCAGCTTAGATCTAAGAATGTTGGGGGGCGCCGATGAGCAGTTCTTC | CASSLDLRMLGGADEQFF
TRBJ2-5 | TRBD2 | - | TRBV13 | TGTGCCAGCAGTCCCACGGCGGGAGGACAAGAGACCCAGTACTTC | CASSPTAGGQETQYF
TRBJ2-2 | TRBD2 | - | TRBV5-1 | TGCGCCAGCAGCTTTCTAGCGGGATCGGACACCGGGGAGCTGTTTTTT | CASSFLAGSDTGELFF
TRBJ2-7 | - | - | TRBV29-1 | TGCAGCGTTGCAGCGGGCACCTACGAGCAGTACTTC | CSVAAGTYEQYF
TRBJ1-1 | TRBD1 | - | TRBV5-1 | TGCGCCAGCAGCCCGGGACAGGGTAAGAACACTGAAGCTTTCTTT | CASSPGQGKNTEAFF
TRBJ2-3 | TRBD2 | - | TRBV30 | TGTGCCTGGAGTGTAGATCGGGAGGGCGGTACGCAGTATTTT | CAWSVDREGGTQYF
TRBJ1-5 | - | - | TRBV28 | TGTGCCATCCATCCCCCGGGGGCAAGTCAGCCCCAGCATTTT | CAIHPPGASQPQHF
TRBJ2-1 | TRBD2 | - | TRBV5-1 | TGCGCCAGCAGCCTGGGGGGAGGGCTTTATGAGCAGTTCTTC | CASSLGGGLYEQFF
TRBJ2-7 | - | few | TRBV5-4 | TGTGCCAGCAGCTTTGAGAGGGATTCCTTCGAGCAGTACTTC | CASSFERDSFEQYF
TRBJ1-1 | - | many | TRBV7-2 | TGTGCCAGCAGCTTAGGAAGGCAGTTTAGCACTGAAGCTTTCTTT | CASSLGRQFSTEAFF
TRBJ2-7 | TRBD1 | - | TRBV28 | TGTGCCAGCAGTTCCCCCTGGACAGGGAGGAGCTCCTACGAGCAGTACTTC | CASSSPWTGRSSYEQYF
TRBJ1-6 | TRBD1 | few | TRBV6-6 | TGTGCCAGCGGGACAGGGGATAATTCACCCCTCCACTTT | CASGTGDNSPLHF
TRBJ2-7 | - | - | TRBV28 | TGTGCCACCCTGACAGCTTACGAGCAGTACTTC | CATLTAYEQYF
TRBJ2-1 | TRBD2 | - | TRBV15 | TGTGCCACCAGCAGAGAAGGTGAGGCTAGCGGGAGGAATGAGCAGTTCTTC | CATSREGEASGRNEQFF
TRBJ2-1 | TRBD1 | - | TRBV9 | TGTGCCAGCAGCGTAGCTGGGGGGACAGGGAGGGCCTACAATGAGCAGTTCTTC | CASSVAGGTGRAYNEQFF
TRBJ2-5 | - | - | TRBV5-6 | TGTGCCAGCAGCTTGTACGGCCAAGAGACCCAGTACTTC | CASSLYGQETQYF
TRBJ2-7 | - | many | TRBV18 | TGTGCCAGCTCCCCTGAAAGGGCCCCCTCCTACGAGCAGTACTTC | CASSPERAPSYEQYF
TRBJ2-7 | - | - | TRBV28 | TGTGCCAGCACATCGACCTACGAGCAGTACTTC | CASTSTYEQYF
TRBJ1-5 | - | - | TRBV30 | TGTGCCTGGAGTACCGGCCGGCCGGGCTCCCTCTATCAGCCCCAGCATTTT | CAWSTGRPGSLYQPQHF
TRBJ2-7 | TRBD1 | - | TRBV18 | TGTGCCAGCTCACCCCTACAGGGGCCCTACGAGCAGTACTTC | CASSPLQGPYEQYF
TRBJ2-3 | TRBD2 | - | TRBV9 | TGTGCCAGCAGCGTATCCGACGGGAGGGCCGCAGATACGCAGTATTTT | CASSVSDGRAADTQYF
TRBJ2-5 | TRBD2 | - | TRBV7-3 | TGTGCCAGCAGCTTAAGGGGACTAGCGGGAGGAGGAGAGACCCAGTACTTC | CASSLRGLAGGGETQYF
TRBJ1-6 | TRBD1 | - | TRBV18 | TGTGCCAGCTCACCACCGACAGGGACCTATAATTCACCCCTCCACTTT | CASSPPTGTYNSPLHF
TRBJ2-7 | TRBD2 | - | TRBV30 | TGTGCCTGGAGTAAGGCTAGCGGGTACGAGCAGTACTTC | CAWSKASGYEQYF
TRBJ2-5 | - | - | TRBV6-1 | TGTGCCACCACGAGAAACAGGGTTGGCGAGACCCAGTACTTC | CATTRNRVGETQYF
TRBJ1-2 | - | - | TRBV2 | TGTGCCAGCAGGCTTCGGGTACAGGGCTATGGCTACACCTTC | CASRLRVQGYGYTF
TRBJ2-2 | TRBD2 | few | TRBV7-8 | TGTGCCAGCAGCCCCTCTCTAGCGGGGGGAACCGGGGAGCTGTTTTTT | CASSPSLAGGTGELFF
TRBJ1-3 | - | - | TRBV29-1 | TGCAGCGTTGAAGATCGGAACAGGCAAAACTCTGGAAACACCATATATTTT | CSVEDRNRQNSGNTIYF
TRBJ2-3 | TRBD2 | - | TRBV10-3 | TGTGCCGCTGAATCGACTAGCGGGAGCACAGATACGCAGTATTTT | CAAESTSGSTDTQYF
TRBJ2-1 | TRBD2 | - | TRBV29-1 | TGCAGCGTTACCGGGACTAGATGGGACAATGAGCAGTTCTTC | CSVTGTRWDNEQFF
TRBJ1-4 | - | - | TRBV29-1 | TGCAGCGCAGCCAAAGGGGGAGAGAATGAAAAACTGTTTTTT | CSAAKGGENEKLFF
TRBJ2-7 | - | - | TRBV5-1 | TGCGCCAGCAGTTGGAGTCCGAGCTCCTACGAGCAGTACTTC | CASSWSPSSYEQYF
TRBJ2-7 | - | - | TRBV9 | TGTGCCAGCAGCGGAAACTTCTACGAGCAGTACTTC | CASSGNFYEQYF
TRBJ2-1 | - | few | TRBV7-9 | TGTGCCAGCAGCTTAAGATCAGCGCGGAAAACCTACAATGAGCAGTTCTTC | CASSLRSARKTYNEQFF
TRBJ2-1 | - | few | TRBV9 | TGTGCCAGCAGCGTAGGGGTGGGAGGAACTTGGAATGAGCAGTTCTTC | CASSVGVGGTWNEQFF
TRBJ2-1 | - | - | TRBV29-1 | TGCAGCGTTGCGCGGGCTAGCTACAATGAGCAGTTCTTC | CSVARASYNEQFF
TRBJ2-6 | TRBD1 | - | TRBV28 | TGTGCCAGCCGACAGGGGGCGCATGCTGGGGCCAACGTCCTGACTTTC | CASRQGAHAGANVLTF
TRBJ2-3 | TRBD1 | - | TRBV7-9 | TGTGCCAGCAGCCCCCGGACAGGGGATAGGGATACGCAGTATTTT | CASSPRTGDRDTQYF
TRBJ1-1 | - | - | TRBV6-1 | TGTGCCAGCAGGGCCACTGAAGCTTTCTTT | CASRATEAFF
TRBJ1-4 | TRBD1 | - | TRBV28 | TGTGCCAGCGGTCTGACGGGACAGGGCAATGAAAAACTGTTTTTT | CASGLTGQGNEKLFF
TRBJ1-1 | TRBD1 | - | TRBV28 | TGTGCCAGCAGTGAATCGGGGACAGGGGGTCTCCATGAAGCTTTCTTT | CASSESGTGGLHEAFF
TRBJ1-5 | - | few | TRBV4-2 | TGTGCCAGCAGCCAGGACAGCAATCAGCCCCAGCATTTT | CASSQDSNQPQHF
TRBJ1-5 | - | - | TRBV27 | TGTGCCAGCAGTCGATTAACCTCTAACAGGGTGGATCAGCCCCAGCATTTT | CASSRLTSNRVDQPQHF
TRBJ1-2 | TRBD1 | - | TRBV28 | TGTGCCAGCAGTTTAAAGGGACAGGGCTACACCTTC | CASSLKGQGYTF
TRBJ2-7 | TRBD1 | - | TRBV9 | TGTGCCAGCAGCCCGCAACAGGGGCCCACCTACGAGCAGTACTTC | CASSPQQGPTYEQYF
TRBJ2-7 | TRBD1 | - | TRBV6-6 | TGTGCCAGCAGACCTTCAGGGGGCGGGGAGCAGTACTTC | CASRPSGGGEQYF
TRBJ2-2 | TRBD2 | once | TRBV7-6 | TGTGCCAGCAGACCCGGACTAGCGGGACCGAACACCGGGGAGCTGTTTTTT | CASRPGLAGPNTGELFF
TRBJ1-1 | - | - | TRBV2 | TGTGCCAGCAGTACAAGCCCGAACACTGAAGCTTTCTTT | CASSTSPNTEAFF
TRBJ2-2 | - | - | TRBV14 | TGTGCCAGCAGCCAAACGCCCGGTGTCGGGGAGCTGTTTTTT | CASSQTPGVGELFF